This TCR beta chain was found in a study of brain metastases from non-small cell lung cancer (dated by TCRdb to about 2019). Background for the entire study: The immune microenvironment of paired resected primary tumors and brain metastases from non-small-cell lung cancer patients was profiled.

The V end loses 2 bases and the J end loses 3 bases, and a stretch of 11 bases separates them. The CDR3 covers 15 residues, taking in both the cysteine and the phenylalanine. Only the CDR3 DNA stays, 45 bases, in frame from base 1. CDR1 and CDR2 are read off the germline V gene (reference sequence) as LNHDA and SQIVND. This clone was counted between two and nine times. There is no known antigen for this receptor. No much larger clonotype is one base removed from it; base qualities were not supplied. A total of approximately 39 patients with non-small-cell lung cancer that had been surgically resected, each with specimens from both a primary tumor and a brain metastasis, made up the cohort. Archival formalin-fixed, paraffin-embedded tissues were used as the tumor specimens. Library method: the immunoSEQ multiplex PCR assay. T-cell receptor beta chain repertoire sequencing was carried out together with a 770-gene immune expression panel. Not all clones reach the TCRdb copy of this immuneACCESS table, which keeps in-frame sequences only. Checked studies attribute under half of the gap to unresolved V genes and leave the rest unexplained. The sample table holds over 800 clones, of which about 85% were seen once. The top ten clonotypes cover more than 12% of the sample.

Overall study results and their limits: TCR repertoires were found to be largely shared between paired brain metastases and primary tumors, although sparse T-cell densities were observed in the brain metastases. T-cell clones were apparently expanded in 50% to 70% of brain metastases relative to the matched primary tumors. T-cell infiltration was lower in brain metastases than in primary tumors (P < 0.001).

Material for sequencing was tissue from a brain metastasis. This specimen's cell subset or site label, interpreted: resected brain metastasis paired with primary lung tumor. This sequence was found in a donor aged 40 or older with non-small cell lung cancer. The sequence joins TRBV19 to TRBJ1-5; the D segment could be TRBD1, given 5 matching bases. In nucleotide form, the sequence is TGTGCCAGTAGTATATTAGCAGGGCCCAATCAGCCCCAGCATTTT. It specifies CASSILAGPNQPQHF.